This T cell receptor beta chain is from a study of radiation and T cells in renal cell carcinoma. Libraries were prepared by immunoSEQ multiplex PCR; TCRdb keeps only in-frame clonotypes and omits some of them. The data contain tens of thousands of clones, roughly 82% of them singletons. Time point specified: blood 4 weeks post-SBRT, at nephrectomy. This sample's treatment: 15 Gy SBRT to primary tumor, nephrectomy 4 weeks later. This CDR3 has 18 amino acids. CDR1 is SGHRS, CDR2 YFSETQ, per germline. The trim removed 3 bases at V and 2 bases at J, leaving 16 bases unmatched. The specimen comprised blood, sampled from a patient whose treatment included radiotherapy and nephrectomy. The clonotype originates from a woman between 65 and 79 years old with renal cell carcinoma. This chain joins TRBV5-1 and TRBJ1-2; TRBD1 agrees at 7 bases. CDR3 amino acids: CASSSPQAGKGGNYGYTF. DNA of the CDR3: TGCGCCAGCAGCTCCCCCCAAGCAGGGAAAGGGGGCAACTATGGCTACACCTTC.